The 8 T cell receptor beta chains below were found in one sample sequenced in a study of shared clonotypes between healthy human individuals. Repertoires were generated with immunoSEQ multiplex PCR, while TCRdb's copy carries only in-frame clones and drops some. The sample contains 450,000 to 500,000 clones, 81% of which appear only once. The sample consisted of PBMCs. The origin of the receptors is a woman in her thirties or forties in good health. Some clones in this sample may be carry-over from other donors' samples.

V gene TRBV7-2 combines with J gene TRBJ2-7; D unclear. V shed 4 bases and J shed 3 bases, with 13 bases lying between them. This CDR3 is built from 14 residues. Germline V gene data show CDR1 as SGHTA and CDR2 as FQGNSA. This chain's CDR3 is CASSSAPNLYEQYF. In DNA form, the CDR3 reads TGTGCCAGCAGCTCGGCCCCTAACCTCTACGAGCAGTACTTC.

Note on this clone: This likely reflects a read error, since a far larger clone is one base away. The sample has other DNA sequences that encode this CDR3 too. The rearrangement joins TRBV4-2 to TRBJ2-1, with D hard to call. CDR1 and CDR2 from the germline V gene are LGHNA and YNFKEQ. CDR3 length equals 15 residues. The germline V and J ends were trimmed by 5 bases and 2 bases, with 13 bases remaining between them. The CDR3: CASSLVPEAYNEQFF. The CDR3 coding sequence is TGTGCCAGCAGCTTGGTTCCAGAGGCCTACAATGAGCAGTTCTTC.

The rearrangement uses TRBV27 and TRBJ2-2, with 12 bases fitting TRBD2. V lost 1 base to trimming and J lost 5 bases; unmatched junction nucleotides: 11. The CDR3 is 19 amino acids. The germline gives CDR1 MNHEY, CDR2 SMNVEV (reference sequence). CDR3 in DNA: TGTGCCAGCAGTTTATTGGGGCTAGCGGGAGGGCCGAGGACCGGGGAGCTGTTTTTT. As protein: CASSLLGLAGGPRTGELFF.

Comments on this clone: This is likely an artifact of a read error, given a far larger clone one base away. This sequence joins TRBV28 and TRBJ1-2; D not certain. The CDR3 is made up of 12 amino acids. CDR1 is MDHEN, CDR2 SYDVKM, per germline. CDR3 nucleotide sequence: TGTGCCATCAGTTTTCATTCCGATGGCTACACCTTC. As protein: CAISFHSDGYTF.

This rearrangement joins TRBV19 to TRBJ2-3; possible D gene TRBD2, 6 bases. The germline V and J ends were trimmed by 3 bases and 0 bases, with 13 bases remaining between them. There are 16 residues in the CDR3. CDR1 is LNHDA and CDR2 is SQIVND in the germline V gene (reference sequence). The CDR3: CASSMSLATSTDTQYF. As DNA, the CDR3 is TGTGCCAGTAGTATGTCTCTAGCGACTAGCACAGATACGCAGTATTTT.

This rearrangement joins TRBV2 to TRBJ1-5, with D tentatively TRBD1 (6 bases). Trimming stripped 8 bases from V and 6 bases from J, with 11 bases between. This CDR3 has 12 amino acids. Germline-derived CDR1 and CDR2 are SNHLY and FYNNEI. In nucleotides, the CDR3 is TGTGCCAGCCGGGTGGACAGTCAGCCCCAGCATTTT. Translated: CASRVDSQPQHF.

The chain recombines TRBV7-8 with TRBJ2-1; perhaps TRBD1 as D (5 bases). This CDR3 comprises 17 residues. The germline V gene has CDR1 SGHVS and CDR2 FQNEAQ. V was pared by 10 bases and J by 0 bases, with 22 bases between. The CDR3 region has the DNA TGTGCCACCTACTTCAAGACAGATTCGAGCTCCTACAATGAGCAGTTCTTC. Translating gives CATYFKTDSSSYNEQFF.

This clone occurred a few times. The V and J genes are TRBV4-3 and TRBJ1-2; a weak D match, TRBD1 (5 bases). CDR1 and CDR2 (germline): LGHNA, YSLEER. CDR3 length equals 15 residues. With 0 bases removed from V and 3 bases from J, the gap between germline ends came to 11 bases. For the CDR3, the DNA is TGCGCCAGCAGCCAAGAGGGGTCAGGGTACTATGGCTACACCTTC. This translates into CASSQEGSGYYGYTF.